These 10 T cell receptor beta chains were sequenced from one sample in a study of neoadjuvant anti-PD-1 for oral cavity cancer. As for time point: after neoadjuvant nivolumab, at surgical resection. Clones were read by immunoSEQ multiplex PCR, and TCRdb kept only the in-frame ones, dropping some. The sample shows fewer than 90,000 clones, around 83% of them seen only once. The source was PBMCs, collected after nivolumab (anti-PD-1) treatment. These TCRs come from a person aged 35 to 85 with oral cavity squamous cell carcinoma.

The V gene is TRBV29-1, the J gene TRBJ1-2; D is unclear. The CDR3 runs to 12 residues. In germline, CDR1 is SQVTM, CDR2 ANQGSEA. With 4 bases removed from V and 6 bases from J, the gap between germline ends came to 12 bases. The CDR3 region is CSVVVTSDGYTF. The CDR3 DNA is TGCAGCGTTGTTGTGACTTCTGATGGCTACACCTTC.

The CDR3 DNA is TGTGCCAGCGAAGGACCGGTGGATACGCAGTATTTT. It translates to CASEGPVDTQYF. The rearrangement joins TRBV7-8 to TRBJ2-3; D is unresolved. Germline V lookup: CDR1 SGHVS, CDR2 FQNEAQ. V was clipped by 8 bases and J by 6 bases, with 12 bases between them. The CDR3 loop spans 12 amino acids.

The gene calls are TRBV28 and TRBJ1-1; tentative D call: TRBD1 (6 bases). The germline CDR1 and CDR2 sequences are MDHEN and SYDVKM. The CDR3 spans 12 residues. V lost 6 bases and J lost 3, with 8 bases in between. This CDR3 is CASRQGDTEAFF. The DNA for the CDR3 is TGTGCCAGCAGACAGGGAGACACTGAAGCTTTCTTT. Combining the CDR3 with reference TRBV28 and TRBJ1-1 gives the whole variable domain DVKVTQSSRYLVKRTGEKVFLECVQDMDHENMFWYRQDPGLGLRLIYFSYDVKMKEKGDIPEGYSVSREKKERFSLILESASTNQTSMYLCASRQGDTEAFFGQGTRLTVV.

This clone has just a few counts. The chain recombines TRBV29-1 with TRBJ1-1; a weak D match, TRBD1 (5 bases). Germline assignment: CDR1 SQVTM and CDR2 ANQGSEA. Trimming pared 6 bases from V and 0 bases from J, leaving 8 bases between. This CDR3 is built from 12 residues. The CDR3 DNA sequence: TGCAGCGTGGACACTTTGAACACTGAAGCTTTCTTT. Amino acid sequence: CSVDTLNTEAFF.

The chain employs TRBV15 and TRBJ2-3; 8 nucleotides match TRBD2. J gave up 4 bases and V 3 bases, and 6 bases lay outside the gene matches. Per the germline V gene, CDR1 is LNHNV and CDR2 is YYDKDF (reference sequence). This CDR3 comprises 15 residues. CDR3 sequence: CATSRKAGEADTQYF. DNA for the CDR3: TGTGCCACCAGCAGGAAAGCGGGAGAGGCAGATACGCAGTATTTT.

CDR3 in amino acids: CASSYMTGAYSNQPQHF. As DNA, the CDR3 is TGTGCCAGCAGCTACATGACAGGGGCATATAGCAATCAGCCCCAGCATTTT. The chain joins TRBV7-2 to TRBJ1-5, with TRBD1 matching 8 bases. This CDR3 has 17 amino acids. Germline V gene data show CDR1 as SGHTA and CDR2 as FQGNSA. The J segment lost 0 bases and the V segment lost 4 bases, leaving 8 bases of the junction unmatched.

V is TRBV6-5 and J is TRBJ2-3, with D unresolved. Trimming pared 6 bases from V and 6 bases from J, leaving 10 bases between. CDR3 length: 12 residues. CDR1 is MNHEY, CDR2 SVGAGI, per germline. The CDR3 protein is CASRSIRDTQYF. The CDR3 DNA reads TGTGCCAGCAGGTCCATAAGGGATACGCAGTATTTT.

J is TRBJ1-2 and V is TRBV6-1, with no clear D. The CDR3 runs 13 residues. The germline gives CDR1 MNHNS, CDR2 SASEGT. Trimming cost V 6 bases and J 4 bases, with 12 bases left between them. Written as DNA, the CDR3 is TGTGCCAGCAGCGAACGACGCAGCTATGGCTACACCTTC. It encodes CASSERRSYGYTF.

V gene TRBV9 combines with J gene TRBJ2-7; D is possibly TRBD2 (6 bases). The V end lost 0 bases, the J end lost 2 bases, and 12 bases lay between the germline ends. CDR1 and CDR2 from the germline V gene are SGDLS and YYNGEE. The CDR3 loop spans 15 amino acids. The CDR3 region has the DNA TGTGCCAGCAGCGTAGGTCTGGGACTTACCTACGAGCAGTACTTC. Amino acid sequence: CASSVGLGLTYEQYF.

V gene TRBV5-5 combines with J gene TRBJ1-1; 9 positions match TRBD1. CDR1 SGHKS and CDR2 YYEKEE come from the germline V gene (reference sequence). Trimming cost V 5 bases and J 5 bases; bases outside gene matches: 13. This CDR3 has 16 amino acids. DNA of the CDR3: TGTGCCAGCAGACCAGATCCGGGACAGGGTTTTACTGAAGCTTTCTTT. Translation gives CASRPDPGQGFTEAFF.